The T cell receptor (beta chain) described here comes from a study of blood T cell repertoires in COVID-19. Study in general: Collection of acute and convalescent COVID-19 samples took place in the United States, Italy and Spain. PBMCs, B-cell-depleted T cells, or T cells were the source of the cDNA or gDNA that made up the material.

V was cut by 2 bases and J by 6 bases, with 5 bases left in between. This CDR3 spans 12 amino acids. CDR1 and CDR2 (germline): LNHDA, SQIVND (reference sequence). Original processing notes: Amplification from reference gene primers served as the basis for estimated nucleated cell counts. The assay was immunoSEQ multiplex PCR, and TCRdb's table has in-frame clones only and misses some. Clonal size and the V and J genes are those of that table, whereas D and trimming came from the DNA. The sample includes around 220,000 clones, roughly 80% of them seen just once. This clone was picked up a small number of times.

The receptor was derived from a man aged 30 to 45 with active or convalescent COVID-19. Specimen: peripheral blood. The chain joins TRBV19 to TRBJ1-5; D gene uncertain. The CDR3 nucleotides are TGTGCCAGTAGTATACACGGTCAGCCCCAGCATTTT. It translates to CASSIHGQPQHF. The whole variable domain, filled in from reference TRBV19 and TRBJ1-5, reads DGGITQSPKYLFRKEGQNVTLSCEQNLNHDAMYWYRQDPGQGLRLIYYSQIVNDFQKGDIAEGYSVSREKKESFPLTVTSAQKNPTAFYLCASSIHGQPQHFGDGTRLSIL.